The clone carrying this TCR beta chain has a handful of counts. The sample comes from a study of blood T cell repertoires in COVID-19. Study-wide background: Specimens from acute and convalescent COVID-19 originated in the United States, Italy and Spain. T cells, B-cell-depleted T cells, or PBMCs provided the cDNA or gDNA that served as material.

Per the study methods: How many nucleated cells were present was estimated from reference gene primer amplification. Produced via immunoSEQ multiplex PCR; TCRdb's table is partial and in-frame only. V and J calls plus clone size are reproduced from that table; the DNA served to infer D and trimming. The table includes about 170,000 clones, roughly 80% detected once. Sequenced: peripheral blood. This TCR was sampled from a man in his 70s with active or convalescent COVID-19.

In DNA form, the CDR3 reads TGTGCCAGCAGCCCCCCCGGGAGCTCCTACAATGAGCAGTTCTTC. It translates to CASSPPGSSYNEQFF. The gene calls are TRBV7-3 and TRBJ2-1, with D perhaps TRBD2 (6 bases). The CDR3 totals 15 residues. CDR1 and CDR2 (germline): SGHTA, FQGTGA. V lost 5 bases to trimming and J lost 0 bases, with 11 bases between them.